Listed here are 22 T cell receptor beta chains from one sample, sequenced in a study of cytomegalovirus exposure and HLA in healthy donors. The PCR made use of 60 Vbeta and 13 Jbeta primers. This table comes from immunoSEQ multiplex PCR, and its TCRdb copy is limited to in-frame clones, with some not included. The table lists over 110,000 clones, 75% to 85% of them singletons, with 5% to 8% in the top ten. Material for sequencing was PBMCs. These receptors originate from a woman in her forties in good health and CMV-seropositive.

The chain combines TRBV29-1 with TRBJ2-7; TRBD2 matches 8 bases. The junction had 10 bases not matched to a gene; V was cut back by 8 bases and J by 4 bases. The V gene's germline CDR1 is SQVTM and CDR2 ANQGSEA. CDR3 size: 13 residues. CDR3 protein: CSIGLAAGYEQYF. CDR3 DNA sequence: TGCAGCATCGGACTAGCAGCGGGGTACGAGCAGTACTTC.

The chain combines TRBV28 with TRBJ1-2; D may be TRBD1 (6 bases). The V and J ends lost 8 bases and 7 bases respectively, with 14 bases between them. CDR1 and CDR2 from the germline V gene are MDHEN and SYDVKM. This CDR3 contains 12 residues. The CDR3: CASEGDVPGYTF. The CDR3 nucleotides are TGTGCCAGCGAGGGGGACGTCCCTGGCTACACCTTC.

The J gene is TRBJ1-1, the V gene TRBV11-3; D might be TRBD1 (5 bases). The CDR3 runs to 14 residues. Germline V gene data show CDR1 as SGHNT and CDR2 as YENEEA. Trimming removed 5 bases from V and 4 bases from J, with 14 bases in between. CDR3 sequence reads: CASSRVQGGTEAFF. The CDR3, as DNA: TGTGCCAGCAGCCGTGTGCAGGGTGGCACTGAAGCTTTCTTT.

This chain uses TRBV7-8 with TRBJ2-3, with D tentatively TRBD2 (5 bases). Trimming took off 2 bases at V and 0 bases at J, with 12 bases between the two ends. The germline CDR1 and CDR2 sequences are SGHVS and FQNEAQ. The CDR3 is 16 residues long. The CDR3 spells CASSLTSGGSTDTQYF. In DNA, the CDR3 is TGTGCCAGCAGCTTAACGTCTGGCGGGAGCACAGATACGCAGTATTTT.

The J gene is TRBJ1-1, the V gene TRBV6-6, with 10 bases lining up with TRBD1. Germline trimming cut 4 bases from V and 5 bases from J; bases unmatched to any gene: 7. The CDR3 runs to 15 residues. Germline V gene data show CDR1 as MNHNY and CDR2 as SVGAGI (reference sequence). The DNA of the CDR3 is TGTGCCAGCAGTTCCACCGACAGGGGGCGGACTGAAGCTTTCTTT. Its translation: CASSSTDRGRTEAFF.

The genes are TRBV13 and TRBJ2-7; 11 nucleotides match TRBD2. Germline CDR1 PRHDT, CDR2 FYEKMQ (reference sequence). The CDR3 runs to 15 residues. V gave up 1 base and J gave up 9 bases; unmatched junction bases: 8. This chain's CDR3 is CASSLEATSGNVQYF. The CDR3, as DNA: TGTGCCAGCAGCTTAGAGGCGACTAGCGGGAACGTGCAGTACTTC.

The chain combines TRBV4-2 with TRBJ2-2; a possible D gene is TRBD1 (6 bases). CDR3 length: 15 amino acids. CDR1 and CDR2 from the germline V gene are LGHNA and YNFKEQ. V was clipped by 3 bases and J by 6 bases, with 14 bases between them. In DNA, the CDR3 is TGTGCCAGCAGCCAGGACACAGGGTGGGCCGGGGAGCTGTTTTTT. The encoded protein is CASSQDTGWAGELFF.

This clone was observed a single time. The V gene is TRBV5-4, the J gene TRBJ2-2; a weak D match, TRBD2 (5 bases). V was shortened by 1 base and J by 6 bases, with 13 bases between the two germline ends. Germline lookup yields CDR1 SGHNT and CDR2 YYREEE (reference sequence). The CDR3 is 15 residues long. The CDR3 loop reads CASSLKAERAGELFF. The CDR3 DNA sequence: TGTGCCAGCAGCTTGAAGGCAGAGAGGGCCGGGGAGCTGTTTTTT.

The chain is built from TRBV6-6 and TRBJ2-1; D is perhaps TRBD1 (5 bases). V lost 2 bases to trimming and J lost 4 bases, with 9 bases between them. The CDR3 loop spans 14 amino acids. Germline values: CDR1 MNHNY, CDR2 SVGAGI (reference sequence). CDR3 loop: CASSYEQEYNEQFF. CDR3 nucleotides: TGTGCCAGCAGTTACGAACAGGAGTACAATGAGCAGTTCTTC.

CDR3 loop: CASSVAGNSYNEQFF. The CDR3 nucleotides are TGTGCCAGCAGCGTTGCGGGGAACTCCTACAATGAGCAGTTCTTC. This rearrangement joins TRBV9 to TRBJ2-1; D possibly corresponds to TRBD2 (6 bases). V lost 2 bases and J lost 0, with 9 bases in between. CDR1 and CDR2 from the germline V gene are SGDLS and YYNGEE. There are 15 residues in the CDR3.

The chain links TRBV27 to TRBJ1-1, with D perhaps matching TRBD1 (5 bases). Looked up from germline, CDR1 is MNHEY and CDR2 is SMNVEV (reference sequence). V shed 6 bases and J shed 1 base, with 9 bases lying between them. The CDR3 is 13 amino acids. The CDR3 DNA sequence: TGTGCCAGCAGCGATACAGGGAACACTGAAGCTTTCTTT. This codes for CASSDTGNTEAFF.

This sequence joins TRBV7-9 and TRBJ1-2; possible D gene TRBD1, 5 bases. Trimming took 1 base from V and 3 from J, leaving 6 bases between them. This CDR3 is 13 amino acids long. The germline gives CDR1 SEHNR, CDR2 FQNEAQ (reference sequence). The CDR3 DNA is TGTGCCAGCAGCTTAGTCAGGGACTATGGCTACACCTTC. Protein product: CASSLVRDYGYTF.

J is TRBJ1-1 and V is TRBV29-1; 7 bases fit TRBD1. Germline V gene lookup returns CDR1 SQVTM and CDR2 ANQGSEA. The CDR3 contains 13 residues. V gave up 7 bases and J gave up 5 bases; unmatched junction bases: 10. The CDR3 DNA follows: TGCAGCGCCGTAGGGGGCGCGTGGACTGAAGCTTTCTTT. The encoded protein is CSAVGGAWTEAFF.

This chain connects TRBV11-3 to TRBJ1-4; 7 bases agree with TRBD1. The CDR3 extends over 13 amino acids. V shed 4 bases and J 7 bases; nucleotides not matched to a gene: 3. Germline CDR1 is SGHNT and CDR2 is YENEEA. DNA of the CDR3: TGTGCCAGCAGCTCACAGGGGAGTGAAAAACTGTTTTTT. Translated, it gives CASSSQGSEKLFF.

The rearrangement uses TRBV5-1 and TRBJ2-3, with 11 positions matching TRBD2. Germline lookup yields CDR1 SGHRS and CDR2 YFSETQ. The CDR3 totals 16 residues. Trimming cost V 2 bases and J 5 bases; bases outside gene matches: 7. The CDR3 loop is CASSLYIGTSGDTQYF. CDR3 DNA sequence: TGCGCCAGCAGCTTATACATCGGGACTAGCGGAGATACGCAGTATTTT. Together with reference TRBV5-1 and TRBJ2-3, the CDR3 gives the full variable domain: KAGVTQTPRYLIKTRGQQVTLSCSPISGHRSVSWYQQTPGQGLQFLFEYFSETQRNKGNFPGRFSGRQFSNSRSEMNVSTLELGDSALYLCASSLYIGTSGDTQYFGPGTRLTVL.

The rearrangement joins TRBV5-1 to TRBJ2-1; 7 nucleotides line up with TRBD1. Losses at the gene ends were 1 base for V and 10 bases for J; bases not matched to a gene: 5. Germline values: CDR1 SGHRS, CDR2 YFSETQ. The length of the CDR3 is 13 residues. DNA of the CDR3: TGCGCCAGCAGCTTGACGACAGGGTTGGAGCAGTTCTTC. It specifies CASSLTTGLEQFF.

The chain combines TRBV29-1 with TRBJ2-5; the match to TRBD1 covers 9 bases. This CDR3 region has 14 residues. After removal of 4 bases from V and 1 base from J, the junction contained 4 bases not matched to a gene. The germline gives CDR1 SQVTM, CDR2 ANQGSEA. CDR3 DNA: TGCAGCGTTGGGGACAGGGCCGTCCAAGAGACCCAGTACTTC. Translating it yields CSVGDRAVQETQYF.

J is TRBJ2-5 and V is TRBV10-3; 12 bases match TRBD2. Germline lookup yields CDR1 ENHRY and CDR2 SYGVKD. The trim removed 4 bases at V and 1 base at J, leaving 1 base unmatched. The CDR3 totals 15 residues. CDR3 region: CAISGTSGIQETQYF. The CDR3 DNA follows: TGTGCCATCAGTGGGACTAGCGGGATCCAAGAGACCCAGTACTTC.

The CDR3 bases are TGTGCCAGCAGCAAAGGAGGGGAGAGCGAGCAGTACTTC. Residues: CASSKGGESEQYF. The J gene is TRBJ2-7, the V gene TRBV7-2; possible D gene TRBD2, 6 bases. In germline, CDR1 is SGHTA, CDR2 FQGNSA. Trimming stripped 5 bases from V and 6 bases from J, with 14 bases between. The CDR3 length is 13 residues.

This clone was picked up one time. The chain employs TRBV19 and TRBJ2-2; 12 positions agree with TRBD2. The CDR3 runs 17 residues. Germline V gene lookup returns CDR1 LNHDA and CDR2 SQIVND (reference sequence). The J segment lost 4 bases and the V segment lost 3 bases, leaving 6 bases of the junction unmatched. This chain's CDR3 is CASSIPPGLAGTGELFF. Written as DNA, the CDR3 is TGTGCCAGTAGTATTCCCCCGGGACTAGCGGGCACCGGGGAGCTGTTTTTT.

The CDR3 DNA reads TGTGCCAGCAGTCTAATTGGGAGGAATCAGCCCCAGCATTTT. Protein product: CASSLIGRNQPQHF. This chain joins TRBV7-8 and TRBJ1-5; D remains unclear. The CDR3 length is 14 residues. Germline V CDR1 and CDR2: SGHVS, FQNEAQ. The V gene lost 6 bases and the J gene lost 4 bases, with 13 bases spanning the gap.

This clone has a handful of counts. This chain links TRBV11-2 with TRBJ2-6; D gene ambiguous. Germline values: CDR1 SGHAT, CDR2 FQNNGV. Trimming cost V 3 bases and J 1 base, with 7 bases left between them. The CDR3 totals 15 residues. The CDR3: CASSLQVSGANVLTF. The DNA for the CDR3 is TGTGCCAGCAGCTTGCAGGTTTCTGGGGCCAACGTCCTGACTTTC.